This TCR beta chain was obtained from a study of cytomegalovirus exposure and HLA in healthy donors. Study-wide results and caveats: Rare TCR sequences predominated, though certain public TCRs were found in many donors. A later analysis associated 16,000 or so TCR beta sequences with HLA alleles at a 0.05 false discovery rate.

This clone came up a few times. Its antigen remains unknown. Use of 60 Vbeta and 13 Jbeta primers characterized the PCR. Produced via immunoSEQ multiplex PCR; TCRdb's table is partial and in-frame only. Among 110,000 to 150,000 clones listed, around 80% were seen once. The TCR originated in a female donor in good health and CMV-seronegative. The sample taken for sequencing was PBMCs.

DNA for the CDR3: TGTGCCAGCAGCCCGGACACGGCTAACACTGAAGCTTTCTTT. Translated: CASSPDTANTEAFF. The rearrangement links TRBV13 to TRBJ1-1, with a tentative D call TRBD1 (5 bases). The germline CDR1 and CDR2 sequences are PRHDT and FYEKMQ (reference sequence). The V gene lost 5 bases and the J gene lost 2 bases, with 12 bases spanning the gap. The CDR3 sequence is 14 residues long.